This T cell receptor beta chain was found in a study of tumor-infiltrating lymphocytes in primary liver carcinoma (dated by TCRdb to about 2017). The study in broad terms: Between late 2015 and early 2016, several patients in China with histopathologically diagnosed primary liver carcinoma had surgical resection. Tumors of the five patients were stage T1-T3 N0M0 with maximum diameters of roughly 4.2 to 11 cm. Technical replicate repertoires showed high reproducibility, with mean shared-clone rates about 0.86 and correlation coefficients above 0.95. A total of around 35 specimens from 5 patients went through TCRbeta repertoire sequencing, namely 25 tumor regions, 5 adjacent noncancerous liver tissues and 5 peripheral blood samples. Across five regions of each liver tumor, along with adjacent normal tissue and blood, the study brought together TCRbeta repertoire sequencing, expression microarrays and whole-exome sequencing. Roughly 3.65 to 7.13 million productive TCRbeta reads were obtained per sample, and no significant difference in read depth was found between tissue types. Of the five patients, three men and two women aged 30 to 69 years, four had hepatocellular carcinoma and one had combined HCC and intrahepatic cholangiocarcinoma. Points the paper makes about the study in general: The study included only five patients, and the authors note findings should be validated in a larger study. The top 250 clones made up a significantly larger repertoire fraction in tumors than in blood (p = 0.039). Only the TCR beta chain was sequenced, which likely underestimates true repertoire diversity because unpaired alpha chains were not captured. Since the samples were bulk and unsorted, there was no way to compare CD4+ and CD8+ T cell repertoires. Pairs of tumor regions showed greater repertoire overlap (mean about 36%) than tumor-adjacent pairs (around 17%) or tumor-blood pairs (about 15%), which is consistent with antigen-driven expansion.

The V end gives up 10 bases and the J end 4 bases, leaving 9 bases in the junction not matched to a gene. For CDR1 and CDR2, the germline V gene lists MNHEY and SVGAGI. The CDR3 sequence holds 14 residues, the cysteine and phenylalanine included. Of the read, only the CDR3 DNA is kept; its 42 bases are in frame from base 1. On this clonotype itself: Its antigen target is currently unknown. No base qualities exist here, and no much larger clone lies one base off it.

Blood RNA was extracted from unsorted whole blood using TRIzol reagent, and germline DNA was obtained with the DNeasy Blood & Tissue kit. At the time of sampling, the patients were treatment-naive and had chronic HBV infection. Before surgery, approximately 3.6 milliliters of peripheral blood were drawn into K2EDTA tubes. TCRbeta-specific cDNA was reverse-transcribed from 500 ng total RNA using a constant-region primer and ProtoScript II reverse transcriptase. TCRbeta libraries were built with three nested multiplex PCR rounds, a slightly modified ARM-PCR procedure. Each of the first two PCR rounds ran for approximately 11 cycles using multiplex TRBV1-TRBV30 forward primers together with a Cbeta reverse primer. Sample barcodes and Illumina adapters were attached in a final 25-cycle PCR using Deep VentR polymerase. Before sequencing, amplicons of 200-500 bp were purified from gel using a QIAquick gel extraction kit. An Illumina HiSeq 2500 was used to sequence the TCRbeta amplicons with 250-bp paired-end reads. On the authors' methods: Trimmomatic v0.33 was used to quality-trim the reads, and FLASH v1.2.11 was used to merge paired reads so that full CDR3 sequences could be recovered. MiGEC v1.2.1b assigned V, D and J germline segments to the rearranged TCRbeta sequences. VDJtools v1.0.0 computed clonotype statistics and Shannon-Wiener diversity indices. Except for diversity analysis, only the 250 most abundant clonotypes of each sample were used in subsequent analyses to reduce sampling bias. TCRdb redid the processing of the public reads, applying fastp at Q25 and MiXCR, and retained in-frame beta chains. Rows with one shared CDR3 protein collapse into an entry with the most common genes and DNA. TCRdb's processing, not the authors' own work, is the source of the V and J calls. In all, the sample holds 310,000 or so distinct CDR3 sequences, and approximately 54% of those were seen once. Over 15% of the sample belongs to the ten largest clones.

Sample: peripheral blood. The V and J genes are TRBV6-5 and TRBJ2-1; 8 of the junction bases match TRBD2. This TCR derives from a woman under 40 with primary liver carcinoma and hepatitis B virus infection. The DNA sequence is TGTGCCACCCTACGGGCGGGAGGTTACAATGAGCAGTTCTTC. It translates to CATLRAGGYNEQFF.